This T cell receptor (beta chain) was captured in a study of human T cells and chemical hapten exposure. Turning to the study itself: Patients, predominantly female, presented with alopecia areata, totalis or universalis. Study-level points and caveats: TCRs above 1 in 1000 frequency did not change with DPC sensitization.

To note about this clonotype: Its specificity is not known.

TCRdb called the RACE reads again in MiXCR, with one record for every CDR3 protein. This table has approximately 370,000 distinct CDR3 sequences, 4.5% to 7% appearing once. Per the germline V gene, CDR1 is SQVTM and CDR2 is ANQGSEA. Trimming left V 7 bases short and J 0 bases short, with 13 bases between. The CDR3 runs to 14 residues. The time point denotes: pre-sensitization, week 0. Treatment here: therapeutic diphenylcyclopropenone sensitization with weekly scalp DPC. This receptor was identified in a woman under 30 with alopecia areata. Some clones in this sample may be carry-over from other donors' samples. Sequencing used whole blood, obtained in connection with sensitization to the hapten diphenylcyclopropenone (DPC). V usage is TRBV29-1 and J usage is TRBJ1-3; D not certain. The CDR3 region has the DNA TGCAGCGCCCTGGACGGGCTCTCTGGAAACACCATATATTTT. Translated, it gives CSALDGLSGNTIYF.